Below are 12 T cell receptor beta chains sequenced from a single sample in a study of read filtering for tumor transcriptome and immune sequencing (dated by TCRdb to the early 2020s). Sequenced on an Illumina HiSeq 4000. TCR libraries were constructed from approximately 390 ng RNA using the Immunoverse kit, and molecular barcoded adaptors covering alpha/delta and beta/gamma chains were employed. The public reads were reprocessed in TCRdb via fastp at Q25 and MiXCR, keeping in-frame beta chains. When rows share a CDR3 protein, they turn into one entry using the most common DNA and genes. The sample has tens of thousands of distinct CDR3 sequences on record, about 22% of them singletons. In total, the top ten clones hold roughly 10% of the sample. Sequenced material: a population of CD138-negative cells sorted from bone marrow. In the paper's terms, the cell subset or site label means: bone marrow mononuclear cells depleted of CD138+ plasma/myeloma cells by negative magnetic selection. These TCRs come from a donor aged 40 or older with multiple myeloma.

This clonotype was seen a handful of times. This sequence joins TRBV6-5 and TRBJ2-7; 9 nucleotides align to TRBD2. CDR3 length equals 14 residues. Germline CDR1 reads MNHEY; CDR2 reads SVGAGI. The V and J ends lost 7 bases and 3 bases, in that order; junction bases with no gene match: 7. The CDR3 reads CASKTRGGIYEQYF. As DNA, the CDR3 is TGTGCCAGCAAGACGCGGGGGGGGATCTACGAGCAGTACTTC.

This rearrangement joins TRBV20-1 to TRBJ1-1; D unclear. Trimming removed 8 bases from V and 2 bases from J, with 18 bases in between. The CDR3 covers 14 residues. Germline CDR1 reads DFQATT; CDR2 reads SNEGSKA (reference sequence). The CDR3 DNA is TGCAGTACTCAGCCGATGACGGGTAACACTGAAGCTTTCTTT. Encoded protein: CSTQPMTGNTEAFF.

This clonotype was seen ten or more times. The rearrangement joins TRBV12-3 or TRBV12-4 to TRBJ2-7; TRBD1 matches at 12 bases. The length of the CDR3 is 14 residues. With 3 bases clipped from V and 6 bases from J, the junction kept 3 bases outside the gene matches. The CDR3 bases are TGTGCCAGCAGTTTTCAGGGACAGGGGGCCGAGCAGTACTTC. This translates into CASSFQGQGAEQYF.

This clonotype was counted at least ten times. V gene TRBV20-1 combines with J gene TRBJ2-3; TRBD2 matches 8 bases. J lost 5 bases, V lost 3 bases, and 16 bases had no gene match. The CDR3 covers 17 residues. CDR1 DFQATT and CDR2 SNEGSKA come from the germline V gene (reference sequence). The CDR3 DNA follows: TGCAGTGCTAGGGGGACACTAGTCCGGGGGGGAATAGATACGCAGTATTTT. Residues: CSARGTLVRGGIDTQYF.

The chain carries TRBV2 and TRBJ2-1; 14 nucleotides agree with TRBD2. The CDR3 contains 16 residues. Germline lookup yields CDR1 SNHLY and CDR2 FYNNEI. The ends lost 6 bases at V and 0 bases at J; junction bases unmatched: 1. The CDR3 region is CASSGLAGGSYNEQFF. The CDR3 DNA sequence: TGTGCCAGCAGCGGACTAGCGGGGGGCTCCTACAATGAGCAGTTCTTC.

A note on this clonotype: Given a much more abundant clone one base away, this may be a read error. In this CDR3 the conserved last residue, phenylalanine or tryptophan, is missing, so a read error is likely. The chain is built from TRBV28 and TRBJ2-6; TRBD1 agrees at 7 bases. Germline lookup yields CDR1 MDHEN and CDR2 SYDVKM. The V and J ends lost 6 bases and 0 bases, in that order; junction bases with no gene match: 5. The CDR3 consists of 16 residues. CDR3 sequence (DNA): TGTGCCAGCAGCGGACAGGCAGACTCTGGGGCCAACGTCCTGACTTCC. Amino acids: CASSGQADSGANVLTS.

This clonotype came up many times. The chain links TRBV2 to TRBJ2-5; D not certain. The CDR3 totals 13 residues. Germline V lookup: CDR1 SNHLY, CDR2 FYNNEI. Trimming left V 4 bases short and J 5 bases short, with 11 bases between. As DNA, the CDR3 is TGTGCCAGCAGTGCTAGAGGACGCGAGACCCAGTACTTC. Encoded protein: CASSARGRETQYF.

This clonotype has a handful of counts. The CDR3 loop reads CASSLGTGETQYF. CDR3 sequence (DNA): TGTGCCAGCAGCTTAGGGACAGGGGAGACCCAGTACTTC. This rearrangement joins TRBV11-2 to TRBJ2-5, with 8 positions matching TRBD1. This CDR3 has 13 amino acids. V lost 1 base and J lost 5; bases outside the gene matches: 0. Germline CDR1 SGHAT, CDR2 FQNNGV.

The chain is built from TRBV29-1 and TRBJ1-5; 10 nucleotides line up with TRBD1. Trimming took 5 bases from V and 3 from J; bases not matched to a gene: 7. Germline CDR1 SQVTM, CDR2 ANQGSEA. The CDR3 consists of 15 residues. The CDR3 is CSVSPGQGYNQPQHF. CDR3 bases: TGCAGCGTTTCCCCGGGACAGGGGTACAATCAGCCCCAGCATTTT.

This chain uses TRBV5-5 with TRBJ2-1, with 10 bases lining up with TRBD2. The CDR3 runs to 15 residues. Trimming took 2 bases from V and 5 from J; bases not matched to a gene: 4. Germline loops: CDR1 SGHKS, CDR2 YYEKEE (reference sequence). The CDR3 DNA reads as TGTGCCAGCAGCTTTAGCGGGGGGCTCAACAATGAGCAGTTCTTC. Translated: CASSFSGGLNNEQFF.

This clonotype was detected many times. The chain is built from TRBV9 and TRBJ2-3, with no clear D. The length of the CDR3 is 11 residues. V lost 4 bases, J lost 4 bases, and 4 bases lay in between. In germline, CDR1 is SGDLS, CDR2 YYNGEE. CDR3 DNA: TGTGCCAGCAGCACTGCAGATACGCAGTATTTT. Translated: CASSTADTQYF.

A word on this clonotype: A much larger clone lies a single base off, so this may be a read error. The V gene is TRBV3-1, the J gene TRBJ2-7; D uncertain. Germline V lookup: CDR1 LGHDT, CDR2 YNNKEL (reference sequence). The CDR3 loop spans 13 amino acids. The CDR3 sequence: CANSQVNPPEQYF. CDR3 sequence (DNA): TGTGCCAACAGCCAAGTTAACCCCCCCGAGCAGTACTTC.